The 8 T cell receptor beta chains in this list originate from one sample, sequenced in a study of shared clonotypes between healthy human individuals. Here immunoSEQ multiplex PCR was the method, and the copy in TCRdb shows in-frame clones only, minus some. The table lists some 2.3 million clones, approximately 95% of them singletons. The sequenced sample was naive CD4+ T cells from PBMCs. This sample's subset: CD45RA+ positively selected. Receptors originate from a man aged 18-30 years in good health. Some clones in this sample may be carry-over from other donors' samples.

The J gene is TRBJ2-7, the V gene TRBV28, with 10 bases matching TRBD1. The CDR3 is 16 amino acids. Losses at the gene ends were 6 bases for V and 3 bases for J; bases not matched to a gene: 11. CDR1 is MDHEN and CDR2 is SYDVKM in the germline V gene. The CDR3 loop is CASRGRTGGKLYEQYF. The DNA for the CDR3 is TGTGCCAGCAGAGGCCGGACAGGGGGAAAACTCTACGAGCAGTACTTC.

CDR3 sequence: CAISARAGLDQPQHF. The CDR3 coding sequence is TGTGCCATCAGTGCTCGGGCAGGGTTAGATCAGCCCCAGCATTTT. The gene calls are TRBV10-3 and TRBJ1-5; possibly TRBD1 for D (5 bases). The V end was cut by 4 bases, the J end by 5 bases, with 15 bases between. Germline V CDR1 and CDR2: ENHRY, SYGVKD. The CDR3 is 15 residues long.

V is TRBV5-4 and J is TRBJ2-3, with TRBD1 matching over 7 bases. Germline V gene lookup returns CDR1 SGHNT and CDR2 YYREEE (reference sequence). Trimming took 4 bases from V and 5 from J; bases not matched to a gene: 10. CDR3 length equals 15 residues. In nucleotides, the CDR3 is TGTGCCAGCAGCCCAGACAGGGAAGTGGGAGATACGCAGTATTTT. Translating gives CASSPDREVGDTQYF.

The J gene is TRBJ1-1, the V gene TRBV9, with D uncertain. This CDR3 comprises 15 residues. Germline lookup yields CDR1 SGDLS and CDR2 YYNGEE. V was cut by 4 bases and J by 0 bases, with 13 bases left in between. As DNA, the CDR3 is TGTGCCAGCAGCCCACGGGGTTCCATGAACACTGAAGCTTTCTTT. Its translation: CASSPRGSMNTEAFF. The full variable domain, in which reference TRBV9 and TRBJ1-1 provide the parts outside the CDR3, is DSGVTQTPKHLITATGQRVTLRCSPRSGDLSVYWYQQSLDQGLQFLIQYYNGEERAKGNILERFSAQQFPDLHSELNLSSLELGDSALYFCASSPRGSMNTEAFFGQGTRLTVV.

This sequence joins TRBV5-1 and TRBJ2-7; 9 bases are a match to TRBD1. V lost 4 bases to trimming and J lost 5 bases; unmatched junction nucleotides: 7. This CDR3 is built from 14 residues. Germline loops: CDR1 SGHRS, CDR2 YFSETQ. CDR3 amino acids: CASSPRDRDHEQYF. The DNA for the CDR3 is TGCGCCAGCAGCCCGCGGGACAGGGACCACGAGCAGTACTTC. Variable domain in full (rest from reference TRBV5-1 and TRBJ2-7): KAGVTQTPRYLIKTRGQQVTLSCSPISGHRSVSWYQQTPGQGLQFLFEYFSETQRNKGNFPGRFSGRQFSNSRSEMNVSTLELGDSALYLCASSPRDRDHEQYFGPGTRLTVT.

The V gene is TRBV28, the J gene TRBJ1-1; D uncertain. In germline, CDR1 is MDHEN, CDR2 SYDVKM. V lost 1 base to trimming and J lost 5 bases, with 17 bases between them. This CDR3 is built from 16 residues. CDR3 coding DNA: TGTGCCAGCAGTTTATTTGGACTGGGTTTGGAAACTGAAGCTTTCTTT. It translates to CASSLFGLGLETEAFF.

In its sample, this clone was seen a few times. J is TRBJ2-1 and V is TRBV28, with 12 bases lining up with TRBD2. The germline CDR1 and CDR2 sequences are MDHEN and SYDVKM. V shed 6 bases, J shed 3 bases, and the junction held 6 bases outside the gene matches. The CDR3 consists of 16 residues. The CDR3 sequence is CASRGTSGWDYNEQFF. The CDR3 DNA is TGTGCCAGCAGGGGGACTAGCGGGTGGGACTACAATGAGCAGTTCTTC.

The chain joins TRBV6-4 to TRBJ2-2; D is undetermined. Trimming took off 0 bases at V and 1 base at J, with 6 bases between the two ends. The CDR3 spans 15 residues. The germline gives CDR1 MRHNA, CDR2 SNTAGT. The DNA for the CDR3 is TGTGCCAGCAGTGACTCTGGCAAGAACACCGGGGAGCTGTTTTTT. Its protein is CASSDSGKNTGELFF.